This is a list of T cell receptor beta chains from one sample in a study of technical replicates of blood from a handful of donors. Clones were sequenced by immunoSEQ multiplex PCR, and TCRdb holds only the in-frame ones, with some missing. This sample has under 95,000 clones, with roughly 94% found just once. What was sequenced was T cells isolated from PBMCs. The source of these receptors is a human donor in good health. Both conserved end residues are part of each CDR3. The size field is filled for only some rows; it gives once, few, many or a size class.

j_call v_call clone_size cdr3_aa
TRBJ1-4 TRBV29-1 - CSGLTGGEKLFF
TRBJ2-7 TRBV2 - CASFLQLGAHEQYF
TRBJ1-2 TRBV9 - CASSVDAGSISNYGYTF
TRBJ2-5 TRBV5-1 - CASSPQMSPAGETQYF
TRBJ1-3 TRBV5-6 - CASSSPPGQGVGNTIYF
TRBJ2-7 TRBV28 - CATGTSGTYEQYF
TRBJ1-4 TRBV7-2 - CASRDRTNEKLFF
TRBJ2-3 TRBV13 - CASSFDRLHTDTQYF
TRBJ2-6 TRBV7-8 - CASRLPGSGANVLTF
TRBJ2-1 TRBV29-1 - CSVGTGNPYNEQFF
TRBJ2-1 TRBV2 - CASSNPGTGPYNEQFF
TRBJ2-7 TRBV7-2 - CASSPQGQSLYEQYF
TRBJ1-1 TRBV7-3 - CASSQGTEQEAFF
TRBJ2-7 TRBV18 - CASSRGLIHEQYF
TRBJ2-7 TRBV28 - CASSFQTGPGEQYF
TRBJ2-1 TRBV6-1 - CASSERLPGLAGVRFWYEQFF
TRBJ1-5 TRBV15 - CATSRDGSGGPLSNQPQHF
TRBJ2-5 TRBV5-1 once CASSLVLAGGQETQYF
TRBJ2-7 TRBV4-2 - CASSQELGGPYEQYF
TRBJ2-7 TRBV5-8 - CASSEDRGLGEQYF
TRBJ1-2 TRBV4-2 - CASSSTGTGGSGYTF
TRBJ1-1 TRBV7-9 - CASSLARWQGRKAFF
TRBJ1-2 TRBV5-1 once CASSLKGTGARYTF
TRBJ2-1 TRBV5-6 - CASSSSWRGAYNEQFF
TRBJ1-3 TRBV6-5 - CASSSRGQVDTIYF
TRBJ1-4 TRBV10-3 - CAISPWGDRGSNEKLFF
TRBJ1-5 TRBV27 - CASSSLPTGYNQPQHF
TRBJ2-5 TRBV7-2 - CASRKTGGPETQYF
TRBJ1-4 TRBV9 - CASSGQEKLFF
TRBJ1-2 TRBV7-2 once CASSSVGTGAFNYGYTF
TRBJ2-1 TRBV9 - CASSDPSSGGNYEQFF
TRBJ2-7 TRBV7-9 - CASSPGGGESYEQYF
TRBJ2-6 TRBV28 - CASSSQGSGANVLTF
TRBJ2-5 TRBV7-9 - CASSLAADRVWETQYF
TRBJ1-2 TRBV12-2 - CASRPVGTAANYGYTF
TRBJ2-7 TRBV27 - CASSMPGQKSYEQYF
TRBJ2-7 TRBV7-6 - CASSKSGSYEQYF
TRBJ2-3 TRBV5-1 once CASSLGRDTQYF
TRBJ2-7 TRBV30 - CAWSVGTLSYEQYF
TRBJ2-5 TRBV29-1 - CSVRLAGGHTQYF
TRBJ2-7 TRBV29-1 - CSVGGTAVSYEQYF
TRBJ2-7 TRBV5-1 - CASSILQGSYEQYF
TRBJ1-5 TRBV18 - CASSDQSNQPQHF